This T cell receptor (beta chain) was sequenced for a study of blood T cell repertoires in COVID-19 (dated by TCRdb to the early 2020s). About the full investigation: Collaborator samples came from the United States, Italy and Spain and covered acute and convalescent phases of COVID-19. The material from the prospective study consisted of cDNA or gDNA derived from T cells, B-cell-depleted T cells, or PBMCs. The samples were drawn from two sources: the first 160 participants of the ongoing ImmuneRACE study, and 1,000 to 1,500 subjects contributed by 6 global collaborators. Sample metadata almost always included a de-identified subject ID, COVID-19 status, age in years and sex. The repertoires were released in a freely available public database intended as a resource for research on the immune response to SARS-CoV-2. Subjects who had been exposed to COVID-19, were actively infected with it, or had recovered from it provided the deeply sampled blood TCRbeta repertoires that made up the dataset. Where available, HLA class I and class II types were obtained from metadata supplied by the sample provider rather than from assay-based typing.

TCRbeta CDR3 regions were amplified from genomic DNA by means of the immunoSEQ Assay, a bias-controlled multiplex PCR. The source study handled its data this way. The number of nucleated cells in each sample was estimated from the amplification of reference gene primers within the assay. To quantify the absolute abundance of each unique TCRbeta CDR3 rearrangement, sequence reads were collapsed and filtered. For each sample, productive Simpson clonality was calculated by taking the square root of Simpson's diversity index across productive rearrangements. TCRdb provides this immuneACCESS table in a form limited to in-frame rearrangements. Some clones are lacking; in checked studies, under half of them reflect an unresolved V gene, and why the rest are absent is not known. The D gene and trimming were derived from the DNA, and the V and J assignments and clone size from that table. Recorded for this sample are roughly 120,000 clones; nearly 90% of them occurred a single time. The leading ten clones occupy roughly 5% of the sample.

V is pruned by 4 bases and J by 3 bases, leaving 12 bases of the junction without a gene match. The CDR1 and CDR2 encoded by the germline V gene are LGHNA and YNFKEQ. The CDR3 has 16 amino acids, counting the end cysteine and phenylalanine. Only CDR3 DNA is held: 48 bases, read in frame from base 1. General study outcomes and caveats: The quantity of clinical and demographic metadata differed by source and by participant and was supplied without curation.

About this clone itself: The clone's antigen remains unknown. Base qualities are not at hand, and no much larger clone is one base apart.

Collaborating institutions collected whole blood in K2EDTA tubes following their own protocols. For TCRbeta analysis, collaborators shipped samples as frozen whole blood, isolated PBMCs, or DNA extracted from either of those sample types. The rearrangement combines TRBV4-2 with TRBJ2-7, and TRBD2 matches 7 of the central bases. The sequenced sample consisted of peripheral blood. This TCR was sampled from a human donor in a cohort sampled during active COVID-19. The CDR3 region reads CASSPGEGGAYYEQYF. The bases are TGTGCCAGCAGCCCAGGCGAGGGAGGGGCTTACTACGAGCAGTACTTC.